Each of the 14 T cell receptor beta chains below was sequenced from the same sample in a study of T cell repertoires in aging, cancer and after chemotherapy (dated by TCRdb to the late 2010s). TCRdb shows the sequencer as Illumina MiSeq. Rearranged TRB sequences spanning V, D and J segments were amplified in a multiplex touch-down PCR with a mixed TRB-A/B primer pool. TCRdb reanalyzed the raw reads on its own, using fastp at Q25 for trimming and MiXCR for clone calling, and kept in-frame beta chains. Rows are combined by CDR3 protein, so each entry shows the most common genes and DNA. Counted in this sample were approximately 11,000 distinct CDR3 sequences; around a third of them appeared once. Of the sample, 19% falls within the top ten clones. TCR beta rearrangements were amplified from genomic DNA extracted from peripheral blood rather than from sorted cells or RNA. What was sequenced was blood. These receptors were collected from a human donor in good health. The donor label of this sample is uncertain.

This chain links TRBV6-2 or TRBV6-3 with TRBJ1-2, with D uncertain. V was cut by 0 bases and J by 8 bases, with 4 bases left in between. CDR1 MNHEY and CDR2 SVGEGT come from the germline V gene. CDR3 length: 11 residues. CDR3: CASSYSIGYTF. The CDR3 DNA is TGTGCCAGCAGTTACTCGATAGGCTACACCTTC.

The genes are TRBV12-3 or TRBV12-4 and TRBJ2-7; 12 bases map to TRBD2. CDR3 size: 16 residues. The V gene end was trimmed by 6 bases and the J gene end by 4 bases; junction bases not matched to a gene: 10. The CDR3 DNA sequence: TGTGCCAGCAGCTCCGGGACTAGCGGGTCCTCTTACGAGCAGTACTTC. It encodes CASSSGTSGSSYEQYF.

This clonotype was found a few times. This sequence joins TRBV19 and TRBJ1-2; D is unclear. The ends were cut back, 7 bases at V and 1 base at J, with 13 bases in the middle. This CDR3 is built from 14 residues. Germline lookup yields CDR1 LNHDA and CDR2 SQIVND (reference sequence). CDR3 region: CASTQRAGNYGYTF. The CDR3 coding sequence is TGTGCCAGTACCCAACGAGCGGGTAACTATGGCTACACCTTC.

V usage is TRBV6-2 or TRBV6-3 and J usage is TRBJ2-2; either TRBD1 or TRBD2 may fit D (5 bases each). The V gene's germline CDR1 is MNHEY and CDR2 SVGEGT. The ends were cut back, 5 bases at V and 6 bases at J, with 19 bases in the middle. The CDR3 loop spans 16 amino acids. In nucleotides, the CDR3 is TGTGCCAGCAGTCCCGGACTCCCCTTAGGGGCCGGGGAGCTGTTTTTT. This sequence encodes CASSPGLPLGAGELFF.

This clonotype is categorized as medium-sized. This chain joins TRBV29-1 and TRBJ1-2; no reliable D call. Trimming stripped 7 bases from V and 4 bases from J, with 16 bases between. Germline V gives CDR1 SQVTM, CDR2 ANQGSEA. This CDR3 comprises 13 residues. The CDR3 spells CSATTRTIYGYTF. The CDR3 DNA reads TGCAGCGCTACGACACGGACGATCTATGGCTACACCTTC.

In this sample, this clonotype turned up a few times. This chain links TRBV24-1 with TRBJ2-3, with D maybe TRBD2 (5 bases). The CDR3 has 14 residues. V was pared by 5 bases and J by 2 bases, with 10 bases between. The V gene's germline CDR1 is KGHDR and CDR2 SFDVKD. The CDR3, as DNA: TGTGCCACCAGTGTGGCGGGTACCACAGATACGCAGTATTTT. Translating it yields CATSVAGTTDTQYF.

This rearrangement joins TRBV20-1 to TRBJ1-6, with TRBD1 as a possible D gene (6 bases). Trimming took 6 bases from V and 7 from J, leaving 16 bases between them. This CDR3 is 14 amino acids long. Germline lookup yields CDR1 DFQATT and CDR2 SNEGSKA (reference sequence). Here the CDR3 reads CSAPFTGPNSPLHF. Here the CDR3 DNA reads TGCAGTGCACCCTTCACAGGGCCGAATTCACCCCTCCACTTT.

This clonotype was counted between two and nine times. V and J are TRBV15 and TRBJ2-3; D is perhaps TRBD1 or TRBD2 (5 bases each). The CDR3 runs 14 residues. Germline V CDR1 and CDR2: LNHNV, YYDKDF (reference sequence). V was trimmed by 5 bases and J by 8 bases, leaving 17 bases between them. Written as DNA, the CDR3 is TGTGCCACCAGCTATAGAAGAGGGGCCGGTACGCAGTATTTT. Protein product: CATSYRRGAGTQYF.

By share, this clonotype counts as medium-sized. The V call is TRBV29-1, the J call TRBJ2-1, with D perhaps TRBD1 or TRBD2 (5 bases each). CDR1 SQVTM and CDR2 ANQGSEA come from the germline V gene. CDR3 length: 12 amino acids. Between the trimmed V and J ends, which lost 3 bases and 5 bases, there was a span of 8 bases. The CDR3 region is CSVEGVNNEQFF. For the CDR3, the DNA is TGCAGCGTTGAGGGGGTGAACAATGAGCAGTTCTTC.

CDR3: CASSPPTGTAGTEAFF. In nucleotides, the CDR3 is TGTGCCAGCTCGCCCCCAACCGGGACAGCGGGCACTGAAGCTTTCTTT. The gene calls are TRBV18 and TRBJ1-1, with TRBD1 matching over 7 bases. The CDR3 has 16 residues. Unmatched junction bases numbered 14, after V lost 6 bases and J lost 4 bases. Germline values: CDR1 KGHSH, CDR2 LQKENI.

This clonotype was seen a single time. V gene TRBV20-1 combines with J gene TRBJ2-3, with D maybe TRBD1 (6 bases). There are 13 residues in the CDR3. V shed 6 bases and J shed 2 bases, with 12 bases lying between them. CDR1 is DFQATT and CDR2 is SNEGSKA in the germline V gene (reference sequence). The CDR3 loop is CSAPGHSTDTQYF. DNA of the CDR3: TGCAGTGCCCCGGGACATTCCACAGATACGCAGTATTTT.

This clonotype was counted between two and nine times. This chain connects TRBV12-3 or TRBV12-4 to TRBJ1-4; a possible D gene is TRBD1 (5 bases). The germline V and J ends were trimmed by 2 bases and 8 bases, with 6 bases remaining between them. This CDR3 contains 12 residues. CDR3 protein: CASSLSGEKLFF. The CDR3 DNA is TGTGCCAGCAGTTTATCAGGGGAAAAACTGTTTTTT.

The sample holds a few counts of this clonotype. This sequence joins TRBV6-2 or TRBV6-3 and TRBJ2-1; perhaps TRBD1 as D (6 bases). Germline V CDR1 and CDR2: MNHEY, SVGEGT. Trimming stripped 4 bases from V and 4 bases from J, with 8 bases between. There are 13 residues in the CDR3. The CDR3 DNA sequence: TGTGCCAGCAGTTGGACAGCTTACAATGAGCAGTTCTTC. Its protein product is CASSWTAYNEQFF.

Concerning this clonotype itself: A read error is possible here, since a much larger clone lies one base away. CDR3: CASQKEGLRHDQYF. The CDR3 bases are TGTGCCAGCCAGAAGGAAGGGCTACGCCACGATCAGTACTTC. V and J are TRBV6-1 and TRBJ2-7; D uncertain. This CDR3 is 14 amino acids long. Looked up from germline, CDR1 is MNHNS and CDR2 is SASEGT.